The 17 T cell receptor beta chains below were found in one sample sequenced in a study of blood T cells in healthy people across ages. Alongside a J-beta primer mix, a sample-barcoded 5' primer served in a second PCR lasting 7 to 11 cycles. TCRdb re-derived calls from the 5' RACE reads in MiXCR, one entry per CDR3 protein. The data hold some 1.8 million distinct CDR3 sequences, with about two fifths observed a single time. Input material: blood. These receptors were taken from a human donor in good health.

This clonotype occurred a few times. CDR3 residues: CASKYAGQATDSGANVLTF. CDR3 in DNA: TGTGCCAGCAAATACGCCGGTCAGGCCACAGACTCTGGGGCCAACGTCCTGACTTTC. The chain couples TRBV2 to TRBJ2-6, with D unresolved. Per the germline V gene, CDR1 is SNHLY and CDR2 is FYNNEI. V shed 7 bases and J shed 0 bases, with 22 bases lying between them. The CDR3 totals 19 residues.

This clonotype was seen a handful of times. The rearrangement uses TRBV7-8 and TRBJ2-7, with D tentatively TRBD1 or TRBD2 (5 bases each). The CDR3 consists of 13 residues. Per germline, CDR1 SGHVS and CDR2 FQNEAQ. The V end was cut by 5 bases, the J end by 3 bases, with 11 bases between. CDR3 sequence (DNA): TGTGCCAGCAGCCGGGACGGTAACTACGAGCAGTACTTC. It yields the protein CASSRDGNYEQYF.

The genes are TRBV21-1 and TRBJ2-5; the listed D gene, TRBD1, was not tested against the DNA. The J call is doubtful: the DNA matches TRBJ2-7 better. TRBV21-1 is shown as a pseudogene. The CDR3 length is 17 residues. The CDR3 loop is CASSKGTPTVNVYEQYF. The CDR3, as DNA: TGTGCCAGCAGCAAAGGAACCCCGACAGTCAACGTCTACGAGCAGTACTTC.

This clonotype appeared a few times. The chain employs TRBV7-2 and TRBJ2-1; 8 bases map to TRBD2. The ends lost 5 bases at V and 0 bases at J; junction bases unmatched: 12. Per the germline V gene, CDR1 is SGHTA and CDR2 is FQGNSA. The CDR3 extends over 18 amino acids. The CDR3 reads CASSAIGAGGLSYNEQFF. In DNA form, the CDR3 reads TGTGCCAGCAGCGCCATTGGGGCGGGGGGCCTCTCCTACAATGAGCAGTTCTTC.

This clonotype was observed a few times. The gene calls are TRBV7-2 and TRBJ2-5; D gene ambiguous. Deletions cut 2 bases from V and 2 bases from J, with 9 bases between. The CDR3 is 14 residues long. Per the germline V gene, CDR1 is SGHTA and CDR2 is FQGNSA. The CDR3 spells CASSLSITQETQYF. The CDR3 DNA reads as TGTGCCAGCAGCTTAAGTATAACACAAGAGACCCAGTACTTC.

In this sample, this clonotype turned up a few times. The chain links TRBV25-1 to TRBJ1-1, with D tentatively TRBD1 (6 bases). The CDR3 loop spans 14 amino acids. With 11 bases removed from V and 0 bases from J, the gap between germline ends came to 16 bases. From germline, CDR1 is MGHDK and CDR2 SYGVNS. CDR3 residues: CAVRGEGMNTEAFF. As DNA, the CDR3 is TGTGCCGTGAGGGGGGAGGGAATGAACACTGAAGCTTTCTTT. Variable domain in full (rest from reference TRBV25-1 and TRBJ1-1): EADIYQTPRYLVIGTGKKITLECSQTMGHDKMYWYQQDPGMELHLIHYSYGVNSTEKGDLSSESTVSRIRTEHFPLTLESARPSHTSQYLCAVRGEGMNTEAFFGQGTRLTVV.

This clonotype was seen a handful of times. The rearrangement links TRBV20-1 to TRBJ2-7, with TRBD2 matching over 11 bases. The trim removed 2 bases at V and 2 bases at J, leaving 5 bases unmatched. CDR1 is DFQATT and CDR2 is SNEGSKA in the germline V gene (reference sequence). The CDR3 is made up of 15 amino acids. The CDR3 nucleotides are TGCAGTGCTAGAACTCCGGGACTAGCGGCCTACGAGCAGTACTTC. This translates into CSARTPGLAAYEQYF.

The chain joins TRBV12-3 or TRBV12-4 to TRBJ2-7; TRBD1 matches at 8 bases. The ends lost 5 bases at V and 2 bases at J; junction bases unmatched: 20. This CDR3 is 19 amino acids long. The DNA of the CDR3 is TGTGCCAGCAGTCGTGACCCCTCCCCGGCGGACAGGGCCACCTACGAGCAGTACTTC. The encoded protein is CASSRDPSPADRATYEQYF.

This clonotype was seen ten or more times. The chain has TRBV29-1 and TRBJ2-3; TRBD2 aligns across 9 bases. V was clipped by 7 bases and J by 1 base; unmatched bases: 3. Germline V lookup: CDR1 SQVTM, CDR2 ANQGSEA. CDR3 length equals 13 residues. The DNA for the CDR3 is TGCAGCGCTGAGCGGGGGGGCACAGATACGCAGTATTTT. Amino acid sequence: CSAERGGTDTQYF.

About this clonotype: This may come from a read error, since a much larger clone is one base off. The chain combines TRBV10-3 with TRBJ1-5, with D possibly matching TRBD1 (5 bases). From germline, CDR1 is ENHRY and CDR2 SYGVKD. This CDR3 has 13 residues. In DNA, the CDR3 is TGTACCATCAGTGCAGGGTTCAATCAGCCCCAGCATTTT. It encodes CTISAGFNQPQHF.

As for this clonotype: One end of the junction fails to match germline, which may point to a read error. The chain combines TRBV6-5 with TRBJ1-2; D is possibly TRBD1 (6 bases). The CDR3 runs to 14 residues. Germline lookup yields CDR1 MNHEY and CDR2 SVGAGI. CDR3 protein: CASSTFGGNYGHTF. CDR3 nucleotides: TGTGCCAGCTCCACCTTCGGGGGCAACTATGGCCACACCTTC.

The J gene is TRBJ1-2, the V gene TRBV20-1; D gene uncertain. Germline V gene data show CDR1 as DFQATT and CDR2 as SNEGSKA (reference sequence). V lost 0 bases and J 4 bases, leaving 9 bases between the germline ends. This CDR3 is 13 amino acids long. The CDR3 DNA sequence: TGCAGTGCTAGAGATACGATGAGCTATGGCTACACCTTC. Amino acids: CSARDTMSYGYTF.

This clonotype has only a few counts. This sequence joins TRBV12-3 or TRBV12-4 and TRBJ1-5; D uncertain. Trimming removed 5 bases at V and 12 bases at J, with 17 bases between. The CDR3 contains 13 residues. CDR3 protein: CASSTASGNLQHF. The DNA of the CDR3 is TGTGCCAGCAGTACAGCGTCCGGGAACCTCCAGCATTTT.

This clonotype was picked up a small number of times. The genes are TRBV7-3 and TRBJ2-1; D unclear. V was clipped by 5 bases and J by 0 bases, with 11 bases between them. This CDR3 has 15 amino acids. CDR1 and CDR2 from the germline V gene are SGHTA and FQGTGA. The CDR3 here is CASSLHSASYNEQFF. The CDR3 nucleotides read TGTGCCAGCAGCCTACACAGCGCCTCCTACAATGAGCAGTTCTTC.

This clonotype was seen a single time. Here the CDR3 DNA reads TGTGCCAGTAGTATATGGGCAGGGGTTAATCAGCCCCAGCATTTT. Translated, it gives CASSIWAGVNQPQHF. The V gene is TRBV19, the J gene TRBJ1-5; D perhaps matches TRBD1 (6 bases). The V end lost 2 bases, the J end lost 4 bases, and 12 bases lay between the germline ends. The CDR3 covers 15 residues. CDR1 and CDR2 from the germline V gene are LNHDA and SQIVND (reference sequence).

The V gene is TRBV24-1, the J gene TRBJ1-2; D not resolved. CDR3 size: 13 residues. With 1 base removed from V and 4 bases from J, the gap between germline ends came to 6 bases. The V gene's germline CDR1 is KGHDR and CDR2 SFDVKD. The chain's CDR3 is CATSDFDGYGYTF. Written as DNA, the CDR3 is TGTGCCACCAGTGATTTCGACGGCTATGGCTACACCTTC.

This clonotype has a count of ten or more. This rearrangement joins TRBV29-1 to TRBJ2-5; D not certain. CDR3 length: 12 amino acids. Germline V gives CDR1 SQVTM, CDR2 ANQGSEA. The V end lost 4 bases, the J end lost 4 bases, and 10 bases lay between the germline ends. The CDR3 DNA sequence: TGCAGCGTTGCGACCCCTCGAGAGACCCAGTACTTC. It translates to CSVATPRETQYF.